Below are 22 T cell receptor beta chains sequenced from a single sample in a study of radiotherapy plus CTLA-4 blockade in lung cancer. Libraries were prepared by immunoSEQ multiplex PCR; TCRdb keeps only in-frame clonotypes and omits some of them. The table has approximately 80,000 clones, approximately 80% seen once; the top ten hold roughly 0.87%. Specimen: peripheral blood, collected from a patient treated with radiotherapy plus ipilimumab. These receptors were obtained from a human donor with non-small cell lung cancer who had stable disease on radiotherapy plus ipilimumab.

The CDR3 DNA reads TGTGCCAGCTCACCACGGTGGGGGGGGGAGAATGAGCAGTTCTTC. This gives the protein CASSPRWGGENEQFF. The chain employs TRBV18 and TRBJ2-1; 7 bases are a match to TRBD2. Germline loops: CDR1 KGHSH, CDR2 LQKENI. Trimming took 1 base from V and 7 from J; bases not matched to a gene: 7. The CDR3 runs 15 residues. The full variable domain, in which reference TRBV18 and TRBJ2-1 provide the parts outside the CDR3, is NAGVMQNPRHLVRRRGQEARLRCSPMKGHSHVYWYRQLPEEGLKFMVYLQKENIIDESGMPKERFSAEFPKEGPSILRIQQVVRGDSAAYFCASSPRWGGENEQFFGPGTRLTVL.

V gene TRBV5-1 combines with J gene TRBJ1-6; maybe TRBD1 (5 bases). V was trimmed by 0 bases and J by 9 bases, leaving 16 bases between them. Germline lookup yields CDR1 SGHRS and CDR2 YFSETQ. This CDR3 comprises 16 residues. As DNA, the CDR3 is TGCGCCAGCAGCTTGGCGGCTGCACAGAGGGGTTCACCCCTCCACTTT. Residues: CASSLAAAQRGSPLHF.

The rearrangement joins TRBV9 to TRBJ2-1, with 8 nucleotides matching TRBD1. V dropped 3 bases and J dropped 0; count of bases not matched to a gene: 5. This CDR3 has 16 residues. Germline V CDR1 and CDR2: SGDLS, YYNGEE. CDR3 in amino acids: CASSDYRGSSYNEQFF. CDR3 nucleotide sequence: TGTGCCAGCAGCGACTACAGGGGGAGCTCCTACAATGAGCAGTTCTTC.

The gene calls are TRBV10-3 and TRBJ1-6, with 10 bases that match TRBD1. CDR3 length: 15 residues. CDR1 and CDR2 from the germline V gene are ENHRY and SYGVKD. The ends lost 6 bases at V and 7 bases at J; junction bases unmatched: 6. DNA for the CDR3: TGTGCCATCAGAGGGGACAGGGGCTCCAATTCACCCCTCCACTTT. Residues: CAIRGDRGSNSPLHF.

This clone was detected only a few times. This chain links TRBV5-4 with TRBJ1-1; a weak D match, TRBD1 (5 bases). The germline V gene has CDR1 SGHNT and CDR2 YYREEE (reference sequence). This CDR3 has 13 residues. Trimming pared 4 bases from V and 9 bases from J, leaving 16 bases between. In nucleotides, the CDR3 is TGTGCCAGCAGCCCCCGAGGGAGGACACAAGCTTTCTTT. It yields the protein CASSPRGRTQAFF.

This clone has a handful of counts. This rearrangement joins TRBV2 to TRBJ1-4; no definite D call. V dropped 3 bases and J dropped 8 bases, with 7 bases sitting between them. The length of the CDR3 is 12 residues. The germline V gene encodes CDR1 SNHLY and CDR2 FYNNEI. CDR3 protein: CASSEIGEKLFF. The CDR3 coding sequence is TGTGCCAGCAGTGAGATAGGGGAAAAACTGTTTTTT.

The rearrangement uses TRBV7-2 and TRBJ2-1; D is unclear. The CDR3 is made up of 15 amino acids. Between the trimmed V and J ends, which lost 2 bases and 5 bases, there was a span of 13 bases. CDR1 is SGHTA and CDR2 is FQGNSA in the germline V gene. In DNA form, the CDR3 reads TGTGCCAGCAGCTTACGGTTTCAACTGAACAATGAGCAGTTCTTC. This codes for CASSLRFQLNNEQFF.

This clone appeared a single time. The chain combines TRBV5-1 with TRBJ2-1; D is possibly TRBD1 (6 bases). Trimming removed 5 bases at V and 0 bases at J, with 21 bases between. This CDR3 region has 18 residues. Germline CDR1 and CDR2: SGHRS and YFSETQ. The CDR3 region is CASRPGQGVLGSYNEQFF. In DNA, the CDR3 is TGCGCCAGCAGACCGGGACAAGGGGTCTTGGGCTCCTACAATGAGCAGTTCTTC.

The J gene is TRBJ2-3, the V gene TRBV7-8, with D maybe TRBD2 (7 bases). Germline values: CDR1 SGHVS, CDR2 FQNEAQ. V was clipped by 1 base and J by 1 base, with 12 bases between them. The CDR3 extends over 16 amino acids. The CDR3: CASSLGRRGRTDTQYF. The CDR3, as DNA: TGTGCCAGCAGCTTAGGTCGGCGGGGGCGCACAGATACGCAGTATTTT.

The V call is TRBV10-1, the J call TRBJ2-2; D might be TRBD1 or TRBD2, each matching 5 bases. The CDR3 totals 17 residues. V was pared by 10 bases and J by 0 bases, with 21 bases between. CDR1 is WNHNN and CDR2 is SYGVQD in the germline V gene (reference sequence). CDR3: CANQTGTSRANTGELFF. CDR3 sequence (DNA): TGCGCCAACCAAACCGGGACCAGCCGGGCGAACACCGGGGAGCTGTTTTTT.

This clone was found once. J is TRBJ2-1 and V is TRBV11-2; D uncertain. Trimming left V 2 bases short and J 7 bases short, with 12 bases between. The CDR3 is 14 residues long. Germline-derived CDR1 and CDR2 are SGHAT and FQNNGV. CDR3 nucleotides: TGTGCCAGCAGCTTACTAAGGGTCGGAAATGAGCAGTTCTTC. Its protein is CASSLLRVGNEQFF. Variable domain in full (rest from reference TRBV11-2 and TRBJ2-1): EAGVAQSPRYKIIEKRQSVAFWCNPISGHATLYWYQQILGQGPKLLIQFQNNGVVDDSQLPKDRFSAERLKGVDSTLKIQPAKLEDSAVYLCASSLLRVGNEQFFGPGTRLTVL.

The CDR3 nucleotides are TGTGCCAGCAGCCCACCGACCGGGCGGGGGACATACAATGAGCAGTTCTTC. It yields the protein CASSPPTGRGTYNEQFF. The chain employs TRBV7-9 and TRBJ2-1, with a tentative D call TRBD2 (7 bases). CDR3 size: 17 residues. V was cut by 5 bases and J by 4 bases, with 21 bases left in between. CDR1 is SEHNR, CDR2 FQNEAQ, per germline (reference sequence).

This clone was found once. This sequence joins TRBV20-1 and TRBJ2-1, with D perhaps being TRBD1 or TRBD2 (5 bases each). The CDR3 has 11 amino acids. Germline V gives CDR1 DFQATT, CDR2 SNEGSKA (reference sequence). Trimming pared 1 base from V and 9 bases from J, leaving 7 bases between. The CDR3 here is CSARVGTEQFF. In DNA form, the CDR3 reads TGCAGTGCTAGAGTAGGGACTGAGCAGTTCTTC.

On this clone: One end of the junction varies from germline; a read error may be responsible. This sequence joins TRBV28 and TRBJ2-1; TRBD1 is a possible D gene (6 bases). There are 15 residues in the CDR3. Germline CDR1 MDHEN, CDR2 SYDVKM. CDR3 sequence (DNA): TGTGCCAGCAGTTTACAGGGGAACATTAAGGGATCAGATATCTTC. Encoded protein: CASSLQGNIKGSDIF.

CDR3 amino acids: CACFSGSSREQYF. CDR3 in DNA: TGTGCCTGCTTTAGCGGGAGTAGTCGCGAGCAGTACTTC. The rearrangement joins TRBV30 to TRBJ2-7, with TRBD2 matching over 9 bases. V dropped 6 bases and J dropped 6; count of bases not matched to a gene: 9. The CDR3 totals 13 residues. The V gene's germline CDR1 is GTSNPN and CDR2 SVGIG (reference sequence).

This chain uses TRBV5-1 with TRBJ2-3; no definite D call. Trimming removed 0 bases at V and 0 bases at J, with 8 bases between. Looked up from germline, CDR1 is SGHRS and CDR2 is YFSETQ. The CDR3 runs to 15 residues. This chain's CDR3 is CASSLDGSSTDTQYF. CDR3 bases: TGCGCCAGCAGCTTGGATGGATCTAGCACAGATACGCAGTATTTT. Drawing the rest from reference TRBV5-1 and TRBJ2-3, the complete variable domain is KAGVTQTPRYLIKTRGQQVTLSCSPISGHRSVSWYQQTPGQGLQFLFEYFSETQRNKGNFPGRFSGRQFSNSRSEMNVSTLELGDSALYLCASSLDGSSTDTQYFGPGTRLTVL.

The V gene is TRBV5-1, the J gene TRBJ2-3; the match to TRBD1 covers 9 bases. The CDR3 spans 17 residues. Trimming at V came to 4 bases and at J to 2 bases, leaving 11 bases not matched to a gene. Germline assignment: CDR1 SGHRS and CDR2 YFSETQ. CDR3 sequence: CASSEFTGGGFTDTQYF. The CDR3 DNA follows: TGCGCCAGCAGCGAATTTACAGGGGGCGGTTTCACAGATACGCAGTATTTT. Together with reference TRBV5-1 and TRBJ2-3, the CDR3 gives the full variable domain: KAGVTQTPRYLIKTRGQQVTLSCSPISGHRSVSWYQQTPGQGLQFLFEYFSETQRNKGNFPGRFSGRQFSNSRSEMNVSTLELGDSALYLCASSEFTGGGFTDTQYFGPGTRLTVL.

This clone was seen once. The chain links TRBV5-1 to TRBJ1-6; D gene ambiguous. V was shortened by 4 bases and J by 8 bases, with 22 bases between the two germline ends. The CDR3 spans 17 residues. Germline V gives CDR1 SGHRS, CDR2 YFSETQ. The CDR3 DNA reads as TGCGCCAGCAGCCCCCTCGTACGGACCGGATGGGATTCACCCCTCCACTTT. It specifies CASSPLVRTGWDSPLHF.

The rearrangement uses TRBV10-1 and TRBJ2-5, with D perhaps matching TRBD2 (6 bases). CDR1 WNHNN and CDR2 SYGVQD come from the germline V gene (reference sequence). The germline V and J ends were trimmed by 5 bases and 5 bases, with 12 bases remaining between them. The CDR3 is 13 amino acids. The CDR3 spells CASSSGRTETQYF. For the CDR3, the DNA is TGCGCCAGCAGTTCAGGGAGGACGGAGACCCAGTACTTC.

The chain recombines TRBV10-3 with TRBJ2-3, with TRBD2 matching 13 bases. CDR3 length equals 18 residues. Germline V gives CDR1 ENHRY, CDR2 SYGVKD. J was trimmed by 0 bases and V by 2 bases; bases with no gene match: 5. CDR3 sequence: CAISEIGLAGASTDTQYF. Written as DNA, the CDR3 is TGTGCCATCAGTGAGATAGGACTAGCGGGGGCTAGCACAGATACGCAGTATTTT.

The sample holds one count of this clone. The chain links TRBV5-4 to TRBJ2-3; 7 nucleotides agree with TRBD1. J gave up 2 bases and V 3 bases, and 12 bases lay outside the gene matches. The germline V gene has CDR1 SGHNT and CDR2 YYREEE (reference sequence). The CDR3 is made up of 17 amino acids. CDR3: CASSSPRGQFSTDTQYF. CDR3 DNA: TGTGCCAGCAGCTCGCCTCGGGGACAGTTCTCCACAGATACGCAGTATTTT. Based on the CDR3 plus reference TRBV5-4 and TRBJ2-3, the full variable domain is ETGVTQSPTHLIKTRGQQVTLRCSSQSGHNTVSWYQQALGQGPQFIFQYYREEENGRGNFPPRFSGLQFPNYSSELNVNALELDDSALYLCASSSPRGQFSTDTQYFGPGTRLTVL.

This sequence joins TRBV19 and TRBJ2-7; the D gene is possibly TRBD1 (6 bases). Germline lookup yields CDR1 LNHDA and CDR2 SQIVND (reference sequence). V was trimmed by 3 bases and J by 6 bases, leaving 12 bases between them. CDR3 length equals 13 residues. The DNA for the CDR3 is TGTGCCAGTAGTATGATCCAGGGGTCCGAGCAGTACTTC. This gives the protein CASSMIQGSEQYF.